The entry below gives a single T cell receptor (beta chain) sequence along with its context. A few counts support this clonotype. Its cognate antigen has yet to be identified. One base away there is no much larger clone; base qualities are not given. CDR1 and CDR2, per the germline V gene (reference sequence), are DFQATT and SNEGSKA. Including the terminal cysteine and phenylalanine, the CDR3 comprises 16 residues. Of all the DNA, just the CDR3 is kept, 48 bases in frame from base 1. V is reduced by 4 bases and J by 7 bases, leaving a spacing of 23 bases between them. This sample's treatment or condition label indicates: approximately 10-day PBMC culture with coronavirus spike peptide pools or control peptides (ViraFEST assay). To expand antigen-specific T cells with peptide pools and then pick out the expanded clonotypes through TCR sequencing, the study relied on the ViraFEST assay. The convalescent patients' positive SARS-CoV-2 PCR tests were from March to December 2020, which was before the Alpha, Beta and Delta variants emerged in the United States. Under 2.5 million PBMCs per well were cultured in IMDM with roughly 5.5% human AB serum and 8 to 10 IU/ml IL-2, plus 10 ug/ml peptide pools. On days 3 and 7, half of the culture medium was replaced with fresh IL-2-containing medium. After about 10 days of culture, CD4+ T cells were isolated by negative selection using the EasySep CD4+ T cell isolation kit. PBMCs were separated from whole blood using Ficoll-Paque Plus gradient centrifugation and then either used fresh or cryopreserved at -140C. In general, triplicate wells were set up for every culture condition.

To prepare the library, PCR was applied. TCR sequencing of DNA from cultured CD4+ T cells used the Oncomine TCR Beta short-read assay at the Johns Hopkins FTIC core. The QIAamp micro DNA kit was used to extract genomic DNA from the cultured CD4+ T cells. Oncomine TCR Beta libraries from cultured CD4+ T cells were pooled with unique dual indexes and sequenced on an Illumina iSeq 100. Concerning the study's data processing: Non-productive sequences were filtered out, and CDR3s that did not start with C, did not end with F or W, or were shorter than 7 amino acids were discarded. Antigen-specific clonotypes were identified with the MANAFEST web application by comparing peptide-stimulated wells with reference and other culture wells. To be called positive, a clone needed an FDR below 0.05, an odds ratio above 5, and a productive frequency above 0.1% in at least two of three replicate wells. A clonotype counted as cross-reactive if it showed significant expansion both in the SARS-CoV-2 spike wells and in at least one common cold coronavirus spike condition. Similarity between CDR3 sequences was evaluated in R version 3.6.1 using Levenshtein distances (stringdist) and unrooted phylogenetic trees (ape). TCRdb trimmed public reads at Q25 via fastp, called clones via MiXCR and kept in-frame beta chains. Entries that share a CDR3 protein sequence are merged under the most common genes and DNA. The V and J calls here are based on TCRdb, not the publication. This sample comprises about 20,000 distinct CDR3 sequences, 60% of them detected only once. The biggest ten clones account for about 9.8% of the sample.

The sample comes from a study of vaccination and CD4 T cells after COVID-19 (dated by TCRdb to between 2022 and 2023). At the level of the whole study: Convalescent patients had a positive SARS-CoV-2 result on nasal swab PCR, and of these patients, nine had mild disease and one had severe disease. The convalescent cohort comprised six males and four females, including two Hispanic individuals, seven Caucasians, two Asians and one multiracial person. Participants received two doses of either the Pfizer-BioNTech BNT162b2 vaccine (n=8) or the Moderna mRNA-1273 vaccine (n=2). Post-COVID blood samples were collected from convalescent patients a median of around 100 days after diagnosis, with a range of roughly 30 to 170 days. Post-vaccine blood samples were taken a median of approximately 70 days after the second vaccine dose, with a range of about 13 to 250 days. Culture stimuli were overlapping spike peptide pools from SARS-CoV-2 and from the common cold coronaviruses HCoV-NL63, HCoV-OC43 and HCoV-229E. As controls, cultures received a CEFX viral epitope pool (the positive control), an HIV-1 Nef peptide pool (the negative control), or no peptide at all. In some eleven COVID-19 convalescent patients and a handful of infection-naive healthy vaccine recipients, researchers compared the spike-specific CD4+ TCR repertoire from before mRNA vaccination with the repertoire from after. Results and caveats for the whole study, not just this receptor: The study included relatively few convalescent patients and did not analyze early timepoints after natural infection. Among the post-vaccine SARS-CoV-2-reactive clones in convalescent patients, a median about 86% showed up only after vaccination, which suggests vaccine-specific priming. Of the vaccine-specific clones found in convalescent patients, nearly all (304 of 307) were mono-reactive for SARS-CoV-2 spike instead of being cross-reactive with common cold coronaviruses. Although the median number of SARS-CoV-2-reactive clonotypes went up from roughly 23 after infection to some 40 after vaccination, the increase was not significant.

Sequenced here: CD4+ T cells from blood, cultured in vitro, sampled after SARS-CoV-2 vaccination. This receptor was obtained from a human donor who had recovered from COVID-19. Recombination joined TRBV20-1 with TRBJ1-5, with a tentative D gene TRBD1 over 5 matching bases. The CDR3 sequence is CSATETRDGARQPQHF. The DNA sequence reads TGCAGTGCTACCGAAACTCGGGACGGAGCAAGGCAGCCCCAGCATTTT.